Sequencing of this T cell receptor beta chain was carried out in a study of T cell repertoires in ileal Crohn's disease. Comment on this clone: Its antigen remains unknown.

Clones were read by immunoSEQ multiplex PCR, and TCRdb kept only the in-frame ones, dropping some. The data show tens of thousands of clones, with about 81% seen just once and around 5.4% held by the top ten. Whole-study results and caveats: Endoscopic recurrence occurred in every patient whose clonality exceeded 26.8%.

V lost 5 bases to trimming and J lost 4 bases, with 17 bases between them. CDR3 size: 15 residues. Looked up from germline, CDR1 is LNHDA and CDR2 is SQIVND (reference sequence). The genes are TRBV19 and TRBJ1-1, with D tentatively TRBD1 (6 bases). The source is an adult with Crohn's disease. The sequenced sample consisted of ileal tissue. The CDR3 loop reads CASSVSGGGGTEAFF. CDR3 coding DNA: TGTGCCAGTAGTGTGAGTGGTGGGGGCGGCACTGAAGCTTTCTTT.